This T cell receptor (beta chain) derives from a study of cytomegalovirus exposure and HLA in healthy donors. The CDR3 spans 13 residues. CDR1 and CDR2 (germline): SGHNT, YYREEE (reference sequence). V trimming: 9 bases; J trimming: 2 bases; junction bases outside the gene matches: 7. Both 60 Vbeta primers and 13 Jbeta primers went into the PCR. TCRdb keeps only in-frame clones here, not all; method: immunoSEQ multiplex PCR. The sample shows around 140,000 clones, around three quarters of them seen only once. Sequenced input: PBMCs. The J gene is TRBJ2-7, the V gene TRBV5-4; 8 bases align to TRBD1. This receptor was identified in a woman aged 55 to 70 in good health and CMV-seropositive. Here the CDR3 DNA reads TGTGCCACTATGGGACAGGATACCTACGAGCAGTACTTC. Protein: CATMGQDTYEQYF.